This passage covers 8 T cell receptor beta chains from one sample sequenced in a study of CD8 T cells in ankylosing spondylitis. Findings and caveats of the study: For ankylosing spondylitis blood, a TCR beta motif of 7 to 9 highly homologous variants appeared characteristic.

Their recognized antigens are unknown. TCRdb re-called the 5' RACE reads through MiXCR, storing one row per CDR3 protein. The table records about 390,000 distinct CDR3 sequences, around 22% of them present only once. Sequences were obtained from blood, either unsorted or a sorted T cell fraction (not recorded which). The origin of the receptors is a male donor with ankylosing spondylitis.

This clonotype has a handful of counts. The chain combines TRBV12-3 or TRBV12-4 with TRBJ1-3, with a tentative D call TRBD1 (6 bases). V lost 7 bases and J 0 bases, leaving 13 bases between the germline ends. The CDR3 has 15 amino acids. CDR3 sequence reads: CASTGTSSSGNTIYF. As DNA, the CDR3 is TGTGCCAGCACAGGGACATCCAGCTCTGGAAACACCATATATTTT.

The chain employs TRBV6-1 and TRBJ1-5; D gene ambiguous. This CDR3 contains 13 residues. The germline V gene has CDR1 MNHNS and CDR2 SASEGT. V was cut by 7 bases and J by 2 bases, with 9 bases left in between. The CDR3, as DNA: TGTGCCAGCAAGGAGGCCGGCAATCAGCCCCAGCATTTT. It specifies CASKEAGNQPQHF.

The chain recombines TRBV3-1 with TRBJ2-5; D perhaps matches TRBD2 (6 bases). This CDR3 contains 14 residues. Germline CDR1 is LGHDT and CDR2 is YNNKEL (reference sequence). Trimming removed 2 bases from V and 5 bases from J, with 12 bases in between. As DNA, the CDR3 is TGTGCCAGCAGCCAAAGCCGGGAGCGGGAGACCCAGTACTTC. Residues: CASSQSRERETQYF.

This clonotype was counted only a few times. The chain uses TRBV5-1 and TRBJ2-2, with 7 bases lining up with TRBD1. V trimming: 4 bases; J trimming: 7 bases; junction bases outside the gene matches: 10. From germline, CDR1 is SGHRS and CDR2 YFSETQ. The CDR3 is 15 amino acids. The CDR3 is CASSPVQGRIGELFF. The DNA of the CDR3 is TGCGCCAGCAGCCCAGTACAGGGGAGAATCGGGGAGCTGTTTTTT.

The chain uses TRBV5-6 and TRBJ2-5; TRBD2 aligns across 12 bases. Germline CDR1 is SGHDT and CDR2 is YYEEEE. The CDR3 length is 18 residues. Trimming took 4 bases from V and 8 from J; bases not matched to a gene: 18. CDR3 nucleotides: TGTGCCAGCAGCGCCGGACTAGCGGGAAGCCTGTACGTCGGTACCCAGTACTTC. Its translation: CASSAGLAGSLYVGTQYF.

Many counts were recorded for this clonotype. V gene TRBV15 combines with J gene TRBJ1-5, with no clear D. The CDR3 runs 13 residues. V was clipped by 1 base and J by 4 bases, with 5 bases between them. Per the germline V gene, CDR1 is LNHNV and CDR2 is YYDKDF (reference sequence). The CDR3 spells CATSRVGNQPQHF. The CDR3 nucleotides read TGTGCCACCAGCAGAGTGGGGAATCAGCCCCAGCATTTT.

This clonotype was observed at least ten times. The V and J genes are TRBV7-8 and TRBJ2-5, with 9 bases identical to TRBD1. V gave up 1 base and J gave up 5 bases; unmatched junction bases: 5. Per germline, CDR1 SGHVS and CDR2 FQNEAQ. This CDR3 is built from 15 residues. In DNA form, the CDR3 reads TGTGCCAGCAGCTTAGGCGGGACAGGGAGGGAGACCCAGTACTTC. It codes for CASSLGGTGRETQYF.

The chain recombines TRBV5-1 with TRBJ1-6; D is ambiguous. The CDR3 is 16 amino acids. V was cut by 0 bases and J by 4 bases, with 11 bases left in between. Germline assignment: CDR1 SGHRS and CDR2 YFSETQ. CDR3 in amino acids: CASSLVATGYNSPLHF. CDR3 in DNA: TGCGCCAGCAGCTTGGTGGCAACGGGGTATAATTCACCCCTCCACTTT.